Listed here is a single TCR beta chain. Trimming removed 7 bases from V and 0 bases from J, with 14 bases in between. Germline V gene lookup returns CDR1 SGHRS and CDR2 YFSETQ. The CDR3 consists of 14 residues. The treatment is: some 20 received Ad26.COV2.S at low or high dose, single or two shots; roughly five received placebo; per-sample allocation not given. After the first vaccine or placebo injection, samples were drawn on day 63. Wuhan-strain spike was delivered by a replication-incompetent Ad26 vector. The data originate from a study of Ad26.COV2.S vaccination and SARS-CoV-2 variants. Study context: Doses of Ad26.COV2.S were injected into muscle once or twice, 56 days apart.

Produced via immunoSEQ multiplex PCR; TCRdb's table is partial and in-frame only. Among fewer than 500,000 clones listed, over 75% were seen once. This sequence joins TRBV5-1 and TRBJ2-7; weak D call: TRBD1 (7 bases). The sequence was obtained from a person between 18 and 65 years old who received the Ad26.COV2.S COVID-19 vaccine or a placebo. The sequencing here drew on peripheral blood, taken in a trial of Ad26.COV2.S vaccine versus placebo. As DNA, the CDR3 is TGCGCCAGCGCACGGCGGGACAGCTCCTACGAGCAGTACTTC. This encodes CASARRDSSYEQYF.